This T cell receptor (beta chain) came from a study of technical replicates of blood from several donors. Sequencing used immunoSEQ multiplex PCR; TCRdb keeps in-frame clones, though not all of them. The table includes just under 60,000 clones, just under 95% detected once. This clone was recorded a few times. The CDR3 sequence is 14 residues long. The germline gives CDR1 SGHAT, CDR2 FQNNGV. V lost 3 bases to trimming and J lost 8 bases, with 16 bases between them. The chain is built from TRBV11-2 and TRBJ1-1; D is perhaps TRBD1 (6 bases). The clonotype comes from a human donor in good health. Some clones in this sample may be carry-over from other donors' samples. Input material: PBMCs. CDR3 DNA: TGTGCCAGCAGCTTCCACTCAGGGGTCGAGGAAGCTTTCTTT. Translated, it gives CASSFHSGVEEAFF.